These 21 T cell receptor beta chains originate from one sample sequenced in a study of blood T cell repertoires in COVID-19. Sequenced by immunoSEQ multiplex PCR; TCRdb stores in-frame clones only, minus some. This table has 130,000 to 150,000 clones, approximately 88% appearing once. What was sequenced was peripheral blood. Receptors were obtained from a woman aged 45-60 years with acute or convalescent COVID-19.

The CDR3 region has the DNA TGTGCCAGCTCACCACCGGGACACCGAATCTCTGGAAACACCATATATTTT. It is translated as CASSPPGHRISGNTIYF. The chain is built from TRBV18 and TRBJ1-3, with D perhaps TRBD1 (6 bases). Per germline, CDR1 KGHSH and CDR2 LQKENI. This CDR3 contains 17 residues. Deletions cut 0 bases from V and 0 bases from J, with 12 bases between. The full variable domain, completed using reference TRBV18 and TRBJ1-3, is NAGVMQNPRHLVRRRGQEARLRCSPMKGHSHVYWYRQLPEEGLKFMVYLQKENIIDESGMPKERFSAEFPKEGPSILRIQQVVRGDSAAYFCASSPPGHRISGNTIYFGEGSWLTVV.

V and J are TRBV2 and TRBJ1-5, with 7 bases that match TRBD1. The germline gives CDR1 SNHLY, CDR2 FYNNEI. Unmatched junction bases numbered 5, after V lost 6 bases and J lost 0 bases. CDR3 length: 15 amino acids. The CDR3 region is CASSEQGNSNQPQHF. The CDR3 DNA reads TGTGCCAGCAGCGAACAGGGGAATAGCAATCAGCCCCAGCATTTT.

The rearrangement uses TRBV19 and TRBJ1-5, with 9 bases fitting TRBD1. Trimming cost V 6 bases and J 6 bases; bases outside gene matches: 9. Germline V gives CDR1 LNHDA, CDR2 SQIVND (reference sequence). This CDR3 spans 15 amino acids. Here the CDR3 DNA reads TGTGCCAGTAGAGCCGTGACAGGGGGTCTTCAGCCCCAGCATTTT. Translating it yields CASRAVTGGLQPQHF.

V and J are TRBV3-1 (or the pseudogene TRBV3-2) and TRBJ1-6; tentatively, D is TRBD1 (6 bases). CDR3 size: 18 residues. V gave up 1 base and J gave up 8 bases, with 21 bases separating them. Per the germline V gene, CDR1 is LGHDT and CDR2 is YNNKEL (reference sequence). CDR3 in amino acids: CASSQVLSRTDRDSPLHF. Written as DNA, the CDR3 is TGTGCCAGCAGCCAAGTCTTATCTAGGACAGATCGTGATTCACCCCTCCACTTT.

This chain links TRBV3-1 (or the pseudogene TRBV3-2) with TRBJ2-7; 9 bases agree with TRBD1. Germline loops: CDR1 LGHDT, CDR2 YNNKEL (reference sequence). V was pared by 3 bases and J by 1 base, with 7 bases of the junction left unmatched. The CDR3 is made up of 16 amino acids. In nucleotides, the CDR3 is TGTGCCAGCAGCCAGGCCGGCGGGACAGGGTCCTACGAGCAGTACTTC. Translated, it gives CASSQAGGTGSYEQYF.

A single count supports this clone. The chain combines TRBV5-1 with TRBJ1-6; D is possibly TRBD1 (6 bases). The CDR3 length is 15 residues. The germline CDR1 and CDR2 sequences are SGHRS and YFSETQ. Trimming took off 6 bases at V and 3 bases at J, with 13 bases between the two ends. The DNA of the CDR3 is TGCGCCAGCACACCGACAGGAGACTATAATTCACCCCTCCACTTT. It codes for CASTPTGDYNSPLHF.

This clone has a handful of counts. The chain is built from TRBV10-3 and TRBJ1-2; no reliable D call. V shed 3 bases and J shed 1 base, with 12 bases lying between them. This CDR3 has 15 amino acids. Germline values: CDR1 ENHRY, CDR2 SYGVKD. This chain's CDR3 is CAISEPTGFNYGYTF. The CDR3 nucleotides are TGTGCCATCAGTGAACCGACGGGTTTTAACTATGGCTACACCTTC.

V usage is TRBV5-1 and J usage is TRBJ2-3; 7 bases are a match to TRBD2. The J segment lost 2 bases and the V segment lost 4 bases, leaving 4 bases of the junction unmatched. The CDR3 loop spans 14 amino acids. Germline V gene lookup returns CDR1 SGHRS and CDR2 YFSETQ. For the CDR3, the DNA is TGCGCCAGCAGCGCGGGGGTTATCACAGATACGCAGTATTTT. Its protein is CASSAGVITDTQYF.

The chain uses TRBV7-9 and TRBJ1-6; D ambiguous. V lost 1 base to trimming and J lost 8 bases, with 6 bases between them. The CDR3 has 13 amino acids. Germline V lookup: CDR1 SEHNR, CDR2 FQNEAQ (reference sequence). The CDR3 loop reads CASSLDQYSPLHF. The CDR3, as DNA: TGTGCCAGCAGCTTAGATCAGTATTCACCCCTCCACTTT.

The chain links TRBV27 to TRBJ2-3; 9 nucleotides align to TRBD2. CDR3 length: 16 amino acids. Germline V gives CDR1 MNHEY, CDR2 SMNVEV (reference sequence). Trimming took 6 bases from V and 0 from J; bases not matched to a gene: 7. The CDR3 protein is CASRRLADPSTDTQYF. CDR3 bases: TGTGCCAGCAGGAGACTAGCGGACCCTAGCACAGATACGCAGTATTTT.

The genes are TRBV30 and TRBJ1-1; 8 bases are a match to TRBD1. Losses at the gene ends were 1 base for V and 5 bases for J; bases not matched to a gene: 9. The CDR3 spans 15 residues. Germline V gives CDR1 GTSNPN, CDR2 SVGIG (reference sequence). CDR3 coding DNA: TGTGCCTGGAGTGGGCAGGGGGCAGGGTGGACTGAAGCTTTCTTT. Its translation is CAWSGQGAGWTEAFF.

The genes are TRBV7-6 and TRBJ1-6; the D gene is possibly TRBD1 (5 bases). This CDR3 region has 16 residues. The V gene lost 2 bases and the J gene lost 7 bases, with 15 bases spanning the gap. Germline lookup yields CDR1 SGHVS and CDR2 FNYEAQ. CDR3 amino acids: CASSLRVEGWNSPLHF. The DNA of the CDR3 is TGTGCCAGCAGCTTAAGGGTGGAGGGGTGGAATTCACCCCTCCACTTT. The full variable domain, completed using reference TRBV7-6 and TRBJ1-6, is GAGVSQSPRYKVTKRGQDVALRCDPISGHVSLYWYRQALGQGPEFLTYFNYEAQQDKSGLPNDRFSAERPEGSISTLTIQRTEQRDSAMYRCASSLRVEGWNSPLHFGNGTRLTVT.

The rearrangement joins TRBV6-1 to TRBJ2-7, with a possible D match to TRBD1 (5 bases). The CDR3 has 14 amino acids. V lost 2 bases and J 2 bases, leaving 10 bases between the germline ends. Germline CDR1 MNHNS, CDR2 SASEGT. CDR3 residues: CASSESQGPYEQYF. CDR3 bases: TGTGCCAGCAGTGAATCTCAGGGTCCCTACGAGCAGTACTTC.

J is TRBJ1-1 and V is TRBV19, with 8 bases that match TRBD1. The V gene's germline CDR1 is LNHDA and CDR2 SQIVND (reference sequence). Germline trimming cut 10 bases from V and 1 base from J; bases unmatched to any gene: 5. This CDR3 spans 13 amino acids. The CDR3 here is CATATGANTEAFF. DNA for the CDR3: TGTGCCACCGCGACAGGGGCGAACACTGAAGCTTTCTTT.

This clone has only a few counts. The rearrangement links TRBV19 to TRBJ2-1, with 7 bases lining up with TRBD1. The CDR3 consists of 15 residues. CDR1 is LNHDA and CDR2 is SQIVND in the germline V gene (reference sequence). Unmatched junction bases numbered 13, after V lost 9 bases and J lost 5 bases. The CDR3 DNA is TGTGCCAGCCTGGGTAGACAGGGATTCGACAATGAGCAGTTCTTC. Its translation is CASLGRQGFDNEQFF.

This clone has a single count. The rearrangement joins TRBV2 to TRBJ2-7; 7 positions match TRBD1. Germline-derived CDR1 and CDR2 are SNHLY and FYNNEI. This CDR3 region has 13 residues. V lost 10 bases, J lost 3 bases, and 9 bases stayed unmatched. This chain's CDR3 is CATLDRTNYEQYF. In DNA, the CDR3 is TGTGCCACACTGGACAGGACGAACTACGAGCAGTACTTC.

V is TRBV9 and J is TRBJ1-1; 7 positions match TRBD1. This CDR3 has 16 residues. V trimming: 4 bases; J trimming: 1 base; junction bases outside the gene matches: 10. The germline V gene has CDR1 SGDLS and CDR2 YYNGEE. CDR3 DNA: TGTGCCAGCAGCCTAGGGACAGCCCTAAAGAACACTGAAGCTTTCTTT. Protein sequence: CASSLGTALKNTEAFF.

The chain employs TRBV7-9 and TRBJ2-5; 7 nucleotides align to TRBD2. CDR3 length: 15 residues. Unmatched junction bases numbered 8, after V lost 7 bases and J lost 0 bases. Germline V gives CDR1 SEHNR, CDR2 FQNEAQ (reference sequence). The CDR3, as DNA: TGTGCCAGCACCAGAGCGGGGCTCTACCAAGAGACCCAGTACTTC. Encoded protein: CASTRAGLYQETQYF.

This chain links TRBV19 with TRBJ2-3, with 12 positions matching TRBD2. The CDR3 contains 17 residues. Germline assignment: CDR1 LNHDA and CDR2 SQIVND (reference sequence). After removal of 6 bases from V and 1 base from J, the junction contained 8 bases not matched to a gene. CDR3 DNA: TGTGCCAGTAGCTTGGATCTAGCGGGAGGGGGCACAGATACGCAGTATTTT. Encoded protein: CASSLDLAGGGTDTQYF.

J is TRBJ1-2 and V is TRBV19, with 12 bases identical to TRBD1. The CDR3 contains 15 residues. Germline lookup yields CDR1 LNHDA and CDR2 SQIVND (reference sequence). The J segment lost 8 bases and the V segment lost 5 bases, leaving 9 bases of the junction unmatched. CDR3 nucleotide sequence: TGTGCCAGTAGTTTCGGGACAGGGGGCGCGTGGGGCTACACCTTC. This encodes CASSFGTGGAWGYTF.

The chain recombines TRBV9 with TRBJ2-3, with D perhaps TRBD1 (6 bases). Germline V gene lookup returns CDR1 SGDLS and CDR2 YYNGEE. The CDR3 extends over 16 amino acids. V dropped 0 bases and J dropped 1 base, with 12 bases sitting between them. In DNA form, the CDR3 reads TGTGCCAGCAGCGTAGTTCCAGGGGATGGCACAGATACGCAGTATTTT. The encoded protein is CASSVVPGDGTDTQYF.